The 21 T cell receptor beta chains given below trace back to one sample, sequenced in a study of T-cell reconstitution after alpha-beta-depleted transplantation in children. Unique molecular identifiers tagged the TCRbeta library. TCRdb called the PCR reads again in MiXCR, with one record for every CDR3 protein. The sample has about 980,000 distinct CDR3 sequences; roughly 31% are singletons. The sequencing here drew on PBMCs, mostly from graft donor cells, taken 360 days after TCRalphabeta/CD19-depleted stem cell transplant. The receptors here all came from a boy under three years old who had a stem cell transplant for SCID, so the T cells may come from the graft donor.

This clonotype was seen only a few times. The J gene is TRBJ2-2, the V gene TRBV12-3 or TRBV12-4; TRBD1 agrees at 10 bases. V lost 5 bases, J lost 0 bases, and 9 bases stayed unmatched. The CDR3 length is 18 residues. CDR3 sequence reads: CASSPRDRGSPNTGELFF. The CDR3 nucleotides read TGTGCCAGCAGTCCCCGGGACAGGGGTTCACCGAACACCGGGGAGCTGTTTTTT.

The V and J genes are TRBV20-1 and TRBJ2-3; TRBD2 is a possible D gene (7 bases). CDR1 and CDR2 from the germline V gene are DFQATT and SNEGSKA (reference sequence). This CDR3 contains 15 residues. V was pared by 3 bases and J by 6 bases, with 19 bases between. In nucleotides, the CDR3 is TGCAGTGCTAGGCCCCTGGGGGGGGCGGGGGATACGCAGTATTTT. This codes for CSARPLGGAGDTQYF.

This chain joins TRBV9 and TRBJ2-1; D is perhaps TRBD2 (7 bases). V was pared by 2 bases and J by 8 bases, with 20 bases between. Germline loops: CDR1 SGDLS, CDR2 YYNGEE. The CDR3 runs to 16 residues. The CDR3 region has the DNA TGTGCCAGCAGCGTCCTGTCGGGGGGCCCCAGCGATGAGCAGTTCTTC. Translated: CASSVLSGGPSDEQFF.

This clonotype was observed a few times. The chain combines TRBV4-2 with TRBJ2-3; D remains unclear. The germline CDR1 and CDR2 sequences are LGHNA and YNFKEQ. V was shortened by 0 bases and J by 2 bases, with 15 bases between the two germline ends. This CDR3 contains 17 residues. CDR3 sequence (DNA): TGTGCCAGCAGCCAAGATGACGGGCAGTTGGTCACAGATACGCAGTATTTT. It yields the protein CASSQDDGQLVTDTQYF.

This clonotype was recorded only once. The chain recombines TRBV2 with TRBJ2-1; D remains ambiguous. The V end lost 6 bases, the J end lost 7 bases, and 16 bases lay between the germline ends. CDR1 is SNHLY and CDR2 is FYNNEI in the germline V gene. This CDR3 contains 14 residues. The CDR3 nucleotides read TGTGCCAGCAGGCCTTGGGGTTCCGCGAATGAGCAGTTCTTC. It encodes CASRPWGSANEQFF.

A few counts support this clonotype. CDR3 amino acids: CASSLDPVDQPQHF. The CDR3 nucleotides are TGTGCCAGCAGCTTGGATCCGGTAGATCAGCCCCAGCATTTT. V usage is TRBV5-5 and J usage is TRBJ1-5, with no clear D. The CDR3 sequence is 14 residues long. Trimming removed 0 bases at V and 5 bases at J, with 9 bases between. Germline loops: CDR1 SGHKS, CDR2 YYEKEE (reference sequence).

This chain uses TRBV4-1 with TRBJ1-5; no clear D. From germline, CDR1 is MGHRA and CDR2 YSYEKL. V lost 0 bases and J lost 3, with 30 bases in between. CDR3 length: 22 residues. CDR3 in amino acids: CASSQDPPGVEVWQPYNQPQHF. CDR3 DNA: TGCGCCAGCAGCCAAGATCCCCCTGGGGTTGAGGTTTGGCAGCCATACAATCAGCCCCAGCATTTT.

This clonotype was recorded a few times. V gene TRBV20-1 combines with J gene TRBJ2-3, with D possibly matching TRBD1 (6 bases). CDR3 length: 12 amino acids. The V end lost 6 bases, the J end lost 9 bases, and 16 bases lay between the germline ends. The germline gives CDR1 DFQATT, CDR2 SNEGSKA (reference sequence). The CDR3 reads CSATHRDPTQYF. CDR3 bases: TGCAGTGCGACCCACAGGGACCCCACGCAGTATTTT.

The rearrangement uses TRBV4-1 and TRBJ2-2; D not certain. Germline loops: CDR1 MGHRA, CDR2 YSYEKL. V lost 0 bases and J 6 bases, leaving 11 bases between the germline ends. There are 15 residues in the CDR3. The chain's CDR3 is CASSQDELVAGELFF. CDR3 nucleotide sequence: TGCGCCAGCAGCCAAGATGAATTGGTGGCCGGGGAGCTGTTTTTT.

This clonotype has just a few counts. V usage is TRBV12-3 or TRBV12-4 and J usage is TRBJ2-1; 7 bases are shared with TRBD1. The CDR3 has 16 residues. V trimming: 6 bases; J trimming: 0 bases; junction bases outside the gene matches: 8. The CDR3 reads CASSSGQVGSYNEQFF. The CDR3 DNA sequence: TGTGCCAGCAGCTCCGGACAGGTGGGCTCCTACAATGAGCAGTTCTTC.

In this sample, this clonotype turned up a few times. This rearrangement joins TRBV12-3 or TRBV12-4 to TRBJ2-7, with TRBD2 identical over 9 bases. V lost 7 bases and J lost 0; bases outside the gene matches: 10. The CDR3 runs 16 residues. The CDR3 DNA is TGTGCCAGCAAAGCGGGGGGCTCCTTGAGCTCCTACGAGCAGTACTTC. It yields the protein CASKAGGSLSSYEQYF.

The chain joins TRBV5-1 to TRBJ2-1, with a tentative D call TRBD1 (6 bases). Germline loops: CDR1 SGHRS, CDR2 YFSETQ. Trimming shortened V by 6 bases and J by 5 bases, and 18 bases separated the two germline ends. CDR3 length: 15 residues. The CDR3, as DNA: TGCGCCAGCAACCCACAGGGAAGTGGTAACAATGAGCAGTTCTTC. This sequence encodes CASNPQGSGNNEQFF. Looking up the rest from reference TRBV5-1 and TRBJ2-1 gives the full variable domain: KAGVTQTPRYLIKTRGQQVTLSCSPISGHRSVSWYQQTPGQGLQFLFEYFSETQRNKGNFPGRFSGRQFSNSRSEMNVSTLELGDSALYLCASNPQGSGNNEQFFGPGTRLTVL.

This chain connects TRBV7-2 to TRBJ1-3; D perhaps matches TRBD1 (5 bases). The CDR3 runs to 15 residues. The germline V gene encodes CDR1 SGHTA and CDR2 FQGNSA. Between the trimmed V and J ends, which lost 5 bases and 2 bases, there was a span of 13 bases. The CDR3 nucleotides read TGTGCCAGCAGCCCCGACAGTCTCACTGGAAACACCATATATTTT. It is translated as CASSPDSLTGNTIYF.

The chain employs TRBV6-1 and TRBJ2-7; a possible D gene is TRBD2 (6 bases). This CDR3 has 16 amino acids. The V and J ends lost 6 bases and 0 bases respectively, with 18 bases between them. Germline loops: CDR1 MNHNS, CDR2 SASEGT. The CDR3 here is CASRPGTWGDSYEQYF. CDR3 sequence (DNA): TGTGCCAGCAGACCCGGTACTTGGGGGGACTCCTACGAGCAGTACTTC.

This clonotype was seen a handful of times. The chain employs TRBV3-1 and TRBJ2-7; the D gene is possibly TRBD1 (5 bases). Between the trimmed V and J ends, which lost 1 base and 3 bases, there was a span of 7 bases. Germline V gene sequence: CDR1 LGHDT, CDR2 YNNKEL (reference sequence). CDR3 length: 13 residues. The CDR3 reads CASSQGGHYEQYF. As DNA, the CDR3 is TGTGCCAGCAGCCAAGGGGGCCACTACGAGCAGTACTTC.

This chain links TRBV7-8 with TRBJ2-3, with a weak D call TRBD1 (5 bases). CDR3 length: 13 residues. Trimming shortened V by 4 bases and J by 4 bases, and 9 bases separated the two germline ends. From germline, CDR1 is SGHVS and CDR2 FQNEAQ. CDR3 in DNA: TGTGCCAGCAGCTCAGGGATCCCAGATACGCAGTATTTT. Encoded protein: CASSSGIPDTQYF.

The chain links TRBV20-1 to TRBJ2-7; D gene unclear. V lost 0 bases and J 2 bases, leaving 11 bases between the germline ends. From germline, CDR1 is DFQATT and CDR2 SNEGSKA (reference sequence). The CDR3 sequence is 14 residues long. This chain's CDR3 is CSARDPRAAYEQYF. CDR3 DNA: TGCAGTGCTAGAGATCCCCGGGCAGCCTACGAGCAGTACTTC.

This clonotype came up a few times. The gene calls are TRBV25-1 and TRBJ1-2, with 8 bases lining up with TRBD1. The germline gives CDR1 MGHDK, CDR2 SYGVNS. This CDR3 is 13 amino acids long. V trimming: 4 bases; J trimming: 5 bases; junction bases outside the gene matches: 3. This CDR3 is CASSGTGMYGYTF. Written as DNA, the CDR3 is TGTGCCAGCAGTGGGACAGGGATGTATGGCTACACCTTC.

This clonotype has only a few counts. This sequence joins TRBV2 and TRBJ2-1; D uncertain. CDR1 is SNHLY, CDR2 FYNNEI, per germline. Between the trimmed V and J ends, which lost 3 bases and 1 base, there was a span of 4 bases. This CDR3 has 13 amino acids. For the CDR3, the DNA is TGTGCCAGCAGTGAGCCGTCCTACAATGAGCAGTTCTTC. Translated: CASSEPSYNEQFF.

The CDR3 sequence is CASSPGYHQSPLHF. CDR3 in DNA: TGTGCCAGCAGCCCCGGATACCACCAATCACCCCTCCACTTT. The chain uses TRBV6-1 and TRBJ1-6, with D unclear. The CDR3 has 14 amino acids. Germline V gene lookup returns CDR1 MNHNS and CDR2 SASEGT. The ends were cut back, 6 bases at V and 10 bases at J, with 16 bases in the middle.

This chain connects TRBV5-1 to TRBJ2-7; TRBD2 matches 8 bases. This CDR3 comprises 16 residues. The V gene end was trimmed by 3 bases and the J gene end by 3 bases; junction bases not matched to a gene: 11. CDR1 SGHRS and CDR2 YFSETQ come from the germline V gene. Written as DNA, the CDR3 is TGCGCCAGCAGCTCCGGATTAAGTAGCGGGGACTACGAGCAGTACTTC. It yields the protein CASSSGLSSGDYEQYF.